This entry lists 5 T cell receptor beta chains sequenced from one sample in a study of cytomegalovirus exposure and HLA in healthy donors. Amplification used 60 Vbeta primers and 13 Jbeta primers. Produced via immunoSEQ multiplex PCR; TCRdb's table is partial and in-frame only. Altogether some 240,000 clones are present, over 90% being singletons, with the ten largest covering 1.5% to 2%. Sample: PBMCs. These receptors all stem from a girl aged 2 to 10 in good health and CMV-seronegative.

The chain is built from TRBV30 and TRBJ2-3, with D possibly matching TRBD1 (6 bases). Trimming pared 0 bases from V and 1 base from J, leaving 14 bases between. Germline loops: CDR1 GTSNPN, CDR2 SVGIG (reference sequence). The CDR3 spans 16 residues. This CDR3 is CAWSVQGGGRTDTQYF. In DNA, the CDR3 is TGTGCCTGGAGTGTACAGGGCGGCGGTCGCACAGATACGCAGTATTTT.

The chain uses TRBV19 and TRBJ1-1; 7 bases line up with TRBD1. The CDR3 covers 12 residues. Germline assignment: CDR1 LNHDA and CDR2 SQIVND (reference sequence). V gave up 3 bases and J gave up 5 bases; unmatched junction bases: 0. The DNA for the CDR3 is TGTGCCAGTAGTATGGGACAGACTGAAGCTTTCTTT. Translated, it gives CASSMGQTEAFF.

The chain employs TRBV7-2 and TRBJ2-2; perhaps TRBD2 as D (6 bases). The germline gives CDR1 SGHTA, CDR2 FQGNSA. Between the trimmed V and J ends, which lost 1 base and 3 bases, there was a span of 15 bases. The CDR3 totals 17 residues. CDR3 sequence reads: CASSLVSGHFYTGELFF. CDR3 nucleotides: TGTGCCAGCAGCTTAGTTAGCGGACATTTTTACACCGGGGAGCTGTTTTTT.

This clone was counted a single time. For the CDR3, the DNA is TGCGCCAGCAGCCCCCAGGGCGGGGGCGCCTACAATGAGCAGTTCTTC. It translates to CASSPQGGGAYNEQFF. The V and J genes are TRBV5-1 and TRBJ2-1; possibly TRBD2 for D (7 bases). The V gene's germline CDR1 is SGHRS and CDR2 YFSETQ. This CDR3 contains 16 residues. With 4 bases removed from V and 2 bases from J, the gap between germline ends came to 16 bases.

The chain couples TRBV7-6 to TRBJ2-7; 10 bases map to TRBD2. Germline CDR1 reads SGHVS; CDR2 reads FNYEAQ. CDR3 size: 16 residues. V dropped 2 bases and J dropped 2; count of bases not matched to a gene: 6. CDR3 in amino acids: CASSLTAGGPAYEQYF. CDR3 in DNA: TGTGCCAGCAGCTTAACAGCGGGAGGGCCGGCCTACGAGCAGTACTTC.